The sequence of this T cell receptor beta chain was determined in a study of blood T cell repertoires in COVID-19. Study at large: PBMCs, B-cell-depleted T cells, or T cells provided the cDNA or gDNA that made up the material.

CDR3 length: 15 residues. V shed 4 bases, J shed 6 bases, and the junction held 9 bases outside the gene matches. Germline-derived CDR1 and CDR2 are SGHRS and YFSETQ. Followed over time, Seattle patients had been enrolled while infection was active. Data came from immunoSEQ multiplex PCR; TCRdb stores just in-frame clones and leaves some out. The sample includes 150,000 or so clones, about 80% seen only once; the top ten take 12%. The chain links TRBV5-1 to TRBJ1-1; the match to TRBD1 covers 10 bases. Sequences were obtained from peripheral blood. This TCR derives from a woman aged 60-75 years with COVID-19, enrolled during active disease. The CDR3 here is CASSARTGGFAEAFF. The DNA of the CDR3 is TGCGCCAGCAGCGCAAGGACAGGGGGGTTTGCTGAAGCTTTCTTT.